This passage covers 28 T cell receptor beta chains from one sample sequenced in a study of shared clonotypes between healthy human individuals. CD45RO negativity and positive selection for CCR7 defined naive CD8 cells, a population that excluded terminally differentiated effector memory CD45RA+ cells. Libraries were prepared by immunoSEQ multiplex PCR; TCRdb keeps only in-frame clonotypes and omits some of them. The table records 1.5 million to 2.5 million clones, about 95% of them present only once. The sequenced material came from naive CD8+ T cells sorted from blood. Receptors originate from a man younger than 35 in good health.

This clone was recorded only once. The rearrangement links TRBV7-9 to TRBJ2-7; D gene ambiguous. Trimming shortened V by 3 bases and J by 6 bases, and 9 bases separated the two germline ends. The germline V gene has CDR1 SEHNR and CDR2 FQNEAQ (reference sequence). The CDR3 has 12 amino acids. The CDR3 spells CASSFSLGEQYF. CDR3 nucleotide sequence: TGTGCCAGCAGCTTTTCGCTAGGCGAGCAGTACTTC.

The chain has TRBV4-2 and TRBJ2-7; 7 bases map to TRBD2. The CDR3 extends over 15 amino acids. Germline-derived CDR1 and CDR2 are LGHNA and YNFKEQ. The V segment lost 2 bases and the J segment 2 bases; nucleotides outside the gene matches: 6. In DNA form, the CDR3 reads TGTGCCAGCAGCCAATTCTGGGACTATACCTACGAGCAGTACTTC. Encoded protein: CASSQFWDYTYEQYF.

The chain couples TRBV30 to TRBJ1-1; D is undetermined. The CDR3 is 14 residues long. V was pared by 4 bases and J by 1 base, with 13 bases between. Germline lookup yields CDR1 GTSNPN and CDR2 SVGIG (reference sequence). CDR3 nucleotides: TGTGCCTGGAAGATGGGTTTTGGGAACACTGAAGCTTTCTTT. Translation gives CAWKMGFGNTEAFF.

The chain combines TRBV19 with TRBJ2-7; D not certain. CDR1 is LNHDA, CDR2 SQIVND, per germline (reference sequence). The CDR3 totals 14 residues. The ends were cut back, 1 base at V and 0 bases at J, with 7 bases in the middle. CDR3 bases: TGTGCCAGTAGTATAGCTCTCGGCTCCTACGAGCAGTACTTC. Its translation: CASSIALGSYEQYF.

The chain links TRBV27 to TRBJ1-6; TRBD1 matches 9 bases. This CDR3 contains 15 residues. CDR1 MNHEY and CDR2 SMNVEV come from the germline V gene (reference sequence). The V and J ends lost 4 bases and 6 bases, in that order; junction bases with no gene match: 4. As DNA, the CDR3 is TGTGCCAGCAGTTCCCCGACAGGGGGTAATTCACCCCTCCACTTT. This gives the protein CASSSPTGGNSPLHF.

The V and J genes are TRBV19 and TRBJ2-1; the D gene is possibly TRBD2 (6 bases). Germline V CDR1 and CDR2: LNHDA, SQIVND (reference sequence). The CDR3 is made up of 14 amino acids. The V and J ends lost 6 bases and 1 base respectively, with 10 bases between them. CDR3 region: CASREGPSYNEQFF. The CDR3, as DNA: TGTGCCAGTAGGGAGGGGCCTTCCTACAATGAGCAGTTCTTC.

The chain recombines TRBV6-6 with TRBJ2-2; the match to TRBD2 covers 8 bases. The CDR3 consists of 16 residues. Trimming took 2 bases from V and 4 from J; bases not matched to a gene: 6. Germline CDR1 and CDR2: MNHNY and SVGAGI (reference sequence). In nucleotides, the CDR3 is TGTGCCAGCAGTTACACGGGGGGGCCTTCCACCGGGGAGCTGTTTTTT. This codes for CASSYTGGPSTGELFF.

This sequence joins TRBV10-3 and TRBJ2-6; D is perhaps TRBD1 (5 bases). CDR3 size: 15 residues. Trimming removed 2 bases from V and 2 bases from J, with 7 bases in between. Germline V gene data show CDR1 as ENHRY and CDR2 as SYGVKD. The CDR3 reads CAISEQGAGANVLTF. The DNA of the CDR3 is TGTGCCATCAGTGAGCAAGGGGCTGGGGCCAACGTCCTGACTTTC.

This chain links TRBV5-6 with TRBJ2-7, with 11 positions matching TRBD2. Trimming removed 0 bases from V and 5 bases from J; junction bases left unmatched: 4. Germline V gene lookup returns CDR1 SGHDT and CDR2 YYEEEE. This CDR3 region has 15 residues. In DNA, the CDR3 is TGTGCCAGCAGCTTGGAACTAGCGGGAGTCCACGAGCAGTACTTC. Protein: CASSLELAGVHEQYF.

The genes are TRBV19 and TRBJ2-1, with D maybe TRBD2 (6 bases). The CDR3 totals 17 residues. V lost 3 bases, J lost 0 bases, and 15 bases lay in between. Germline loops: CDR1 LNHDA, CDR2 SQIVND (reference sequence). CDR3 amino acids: CASSIYEAGSSYNEQFF. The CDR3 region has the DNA TGTGCCAGTAGTATCTATGAAGCGGGCAGCTCCTACAATGAGCAGTTCTTC.

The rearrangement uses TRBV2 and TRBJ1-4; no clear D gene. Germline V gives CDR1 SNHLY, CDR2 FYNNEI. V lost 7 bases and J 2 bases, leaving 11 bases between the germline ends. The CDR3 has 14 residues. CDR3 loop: CASIHWSTNEKLFF. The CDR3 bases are TGTGCCAGCATTCACTGGTCTACTAATGAAAAACTGTTTTTT.

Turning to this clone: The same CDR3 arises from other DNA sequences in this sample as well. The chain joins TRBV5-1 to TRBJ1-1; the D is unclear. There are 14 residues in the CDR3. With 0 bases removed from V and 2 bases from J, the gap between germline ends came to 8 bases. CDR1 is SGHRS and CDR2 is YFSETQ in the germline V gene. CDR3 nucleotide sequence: TGCGCCAGCAGCTTGGTATCCGGAAACACTGAAGCTTTCTTT. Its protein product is CASSLVSGNTEAFF.

The DNA for the CDR3 is TGTGCCAGCAGCGAGACAGGGGGGGCCTACGAGCAGTACTTC. Amino acids: CASSETGGAYEQYF. The chain is built from TRBV9 and TRBJ2-7; 9 bases fit TRBD1. Germline assignment: CDR1 SGDLS and CDR2 YYNGEE. The CDR3 extends over 14 amino acids. After removal of 3 bases from V and 2 bases from J, the junction contained 3 bases not matched to a gene.

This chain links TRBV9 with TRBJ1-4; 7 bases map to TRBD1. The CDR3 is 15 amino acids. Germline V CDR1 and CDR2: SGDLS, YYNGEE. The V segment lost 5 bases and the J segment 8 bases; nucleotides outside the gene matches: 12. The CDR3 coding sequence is TGTGCCAGCAGTAGGCGACAGGGAAAAGAAGAAAAACTGTTTTTT. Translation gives CASSRRQGKEEKLFF.

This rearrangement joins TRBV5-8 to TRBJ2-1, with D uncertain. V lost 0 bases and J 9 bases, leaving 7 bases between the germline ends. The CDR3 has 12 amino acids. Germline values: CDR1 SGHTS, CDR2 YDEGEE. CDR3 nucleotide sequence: TGTGCCAGCAGCTTGGTGGATAGTGAGCAGTTCTTC. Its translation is CASSLVDSEQFF.

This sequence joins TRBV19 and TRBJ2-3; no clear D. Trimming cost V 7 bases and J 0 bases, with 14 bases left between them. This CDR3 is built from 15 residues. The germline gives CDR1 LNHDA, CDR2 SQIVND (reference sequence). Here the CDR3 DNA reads TGTGCCAGTAACACGGATCCCGGTAGCACAGATACGCAGTATTTT. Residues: CASNTDPGSTDTQYF.

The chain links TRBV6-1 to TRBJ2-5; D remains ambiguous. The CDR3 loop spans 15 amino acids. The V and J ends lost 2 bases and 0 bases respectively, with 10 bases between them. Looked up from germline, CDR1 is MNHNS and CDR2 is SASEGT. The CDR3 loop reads CASSEIQRYQETQYF. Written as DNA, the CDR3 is TGTGCCAGCAGTGAAATACAGAGGTACCAAGAGACCCAGTACTTC.

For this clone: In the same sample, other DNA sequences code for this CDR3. CDR3 amino acids: CASSLLVNTEAFF. The CDR3 region has the DNA TGCGCCAGCAGCTTATTGGTGAACACTGAAGCTTTCTTT. The chain has TRBV5-1 and TRBJ1-1; D gene uncertain. V was clipped by 2 bases and J by 0 bases, with 5 bases between them. This CDR3 comprises 13 residues. Germline V gene lookup returns CDR1 SGHRS and CDR2 YFSETQ.

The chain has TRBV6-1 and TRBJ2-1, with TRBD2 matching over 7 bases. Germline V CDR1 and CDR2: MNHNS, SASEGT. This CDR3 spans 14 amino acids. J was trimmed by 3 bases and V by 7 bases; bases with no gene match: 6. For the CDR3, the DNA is TGTGCCAGCACGTCTAGCGGTGACTACAATGAGCAGTTCTTC. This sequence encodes CASTSSGDYNEQFF.

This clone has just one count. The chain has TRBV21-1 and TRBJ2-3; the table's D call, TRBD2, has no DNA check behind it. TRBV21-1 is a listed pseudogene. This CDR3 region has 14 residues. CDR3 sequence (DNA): TGTGCCAGCAGCAAGGGAGAGATCACAGATACGCAGTATTTT. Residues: CASSKGEITDTQYF.

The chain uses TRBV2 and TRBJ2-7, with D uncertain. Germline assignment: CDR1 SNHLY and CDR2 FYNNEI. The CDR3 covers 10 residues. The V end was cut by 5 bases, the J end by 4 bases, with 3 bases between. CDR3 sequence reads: CASSTYEQYF. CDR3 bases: TGTGCCAGCAGTACGTACGAGCAGTACTTC.

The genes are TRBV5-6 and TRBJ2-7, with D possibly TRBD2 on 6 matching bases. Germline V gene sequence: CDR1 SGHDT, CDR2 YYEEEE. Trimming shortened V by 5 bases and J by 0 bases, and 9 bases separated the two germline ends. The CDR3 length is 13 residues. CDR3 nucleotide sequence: TGTGCCAGCAGTTACGGGAGCTCCTACGAGCAGTACTTC. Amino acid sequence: CASSYGSSYEQYF.

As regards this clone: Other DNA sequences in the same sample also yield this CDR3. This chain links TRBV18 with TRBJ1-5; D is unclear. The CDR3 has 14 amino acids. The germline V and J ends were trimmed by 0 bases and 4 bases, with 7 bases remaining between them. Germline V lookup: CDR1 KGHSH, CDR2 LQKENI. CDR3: CASSPPGSNQPQHF. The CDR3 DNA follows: TGTGCCAGCTCACCACCGGGTTCTAATCAGCCCCAGCATTTT.

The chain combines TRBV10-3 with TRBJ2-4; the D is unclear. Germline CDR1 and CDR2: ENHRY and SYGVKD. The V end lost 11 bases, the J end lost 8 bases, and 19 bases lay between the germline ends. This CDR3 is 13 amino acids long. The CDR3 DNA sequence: TGTGCCCCCCTGGGTAGGCCGAAGGACATTCAGTACTTC. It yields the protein CAPLGRPKDIQYF.

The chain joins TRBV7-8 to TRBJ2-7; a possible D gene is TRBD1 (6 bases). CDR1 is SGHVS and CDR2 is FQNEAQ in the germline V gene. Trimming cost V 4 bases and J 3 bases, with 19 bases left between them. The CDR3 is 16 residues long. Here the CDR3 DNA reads TGTGCCAGCAGCTATAACTACAGGGCCCCGGGCTACGAGCAGTACTTC. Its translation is CASSYNYRAPGYEQYF.

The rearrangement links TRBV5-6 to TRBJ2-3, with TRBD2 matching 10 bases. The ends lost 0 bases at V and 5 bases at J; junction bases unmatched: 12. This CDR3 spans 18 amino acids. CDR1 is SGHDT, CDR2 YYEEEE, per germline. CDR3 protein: CASSLVGGLAPMGDTQYF. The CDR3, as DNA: TGTGCCAGCAGCTTGGTTGGGGGACTAGCGCCGATGGGAGATACGCAGTATTTT.

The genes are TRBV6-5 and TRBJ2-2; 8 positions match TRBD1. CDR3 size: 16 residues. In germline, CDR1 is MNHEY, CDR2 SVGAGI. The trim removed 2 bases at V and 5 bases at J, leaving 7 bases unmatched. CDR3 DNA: TGTGCCAGCAGTTACGGGACAGGTGTTCTGACCGGGGAGCTGTTTTTT. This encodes CASSYGTGVLTGELFF.

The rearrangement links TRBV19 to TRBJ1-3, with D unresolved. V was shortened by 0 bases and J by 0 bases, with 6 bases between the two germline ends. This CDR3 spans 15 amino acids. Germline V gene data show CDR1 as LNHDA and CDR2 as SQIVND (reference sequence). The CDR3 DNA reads TGTGCCAGTAGTATAGAAGGTTACTCTGGAAACACCATATATTTT. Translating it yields CASSIEGYSGNTIYF.